Described below is a single T cell receptor (beta chain) sequence and its context. The antigen is undetermined. This sample is drawn from a study of identical twins. The study's findings and limits: Conclusions leaned on cross-sectional statistical analysis and did not track the same donors over time. Models underestimated how often monozygotic twins shared out-of-frame TCR alpha.

TCRdb analysed the 5' RACE reads with MiXCR anew, one entry per CDR3 protein. The data hold under 350,000 distinct CDR3 sequences, with nearly 9.5% observed a single time. The V end was cut by 4 bases, the J end by 9 bases, with 10 bases between. The CDR3 extends over 11 amino acids. CDR1 is SEHNR, CDR2 FQNEAQ, per germline (reference sequence). The sample was also reused in another study, on yellow fever vaccine responses in identical twins.

The receptor comes from a woman between 18 and 30 years old in good health. Sample: CD8+ T cells sorted from blood. This rearrangement joins TRBV7-9 to TRBJ2-7; no clear D gene. The CDR3 nucleotides read TGTGCCAGCAGCTGGAACGTCGGGCAGTACTTC. Translated: CASSWNVGQYF.